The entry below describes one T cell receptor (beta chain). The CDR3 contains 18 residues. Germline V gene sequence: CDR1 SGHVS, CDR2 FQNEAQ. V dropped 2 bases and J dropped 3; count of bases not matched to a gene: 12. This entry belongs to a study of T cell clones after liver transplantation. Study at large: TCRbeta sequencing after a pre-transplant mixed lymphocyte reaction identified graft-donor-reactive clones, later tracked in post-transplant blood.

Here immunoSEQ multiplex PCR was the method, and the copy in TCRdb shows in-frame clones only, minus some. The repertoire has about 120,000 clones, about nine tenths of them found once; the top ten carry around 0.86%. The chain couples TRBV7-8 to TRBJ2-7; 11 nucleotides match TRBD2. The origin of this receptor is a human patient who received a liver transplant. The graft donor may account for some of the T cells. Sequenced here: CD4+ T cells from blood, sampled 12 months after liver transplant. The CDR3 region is CASSLRASGRTNVYEQYF. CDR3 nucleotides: TGTGCCAGCAGCTTAAGGGCTAGCGGGAGGACCAACGTCTACGAGCAGTACTTC.